This T cell receptor beta chain emerged from a study of T and B cells in COVID-19 patients. Blood genomic DNA input for TRB amplification was about 220-500 ng. Per germline, CDR1 DFQATT and CDR2 SNEGSKA (reference sequence). CDR3 length: 13 residues. J was trimmed by 5 bases and V by 3 bases; bases with no gene match: 4. TRB rearrangements were amplified by multiplex PCR with BIOMED2 TRB-A/B primers. TCRdb fed the multiplex PCR reads into MiXCR, producing one record per CDR3 protein. Here the sample spans 22,000 or so distinct CDR3 sequences, 25% to 30% being singletons. The J gene is TRBJ2-5, the V gene TRBV20-1, with TRBD2 identical over 9 bases. The sequence came from a human donor who had recovered from COVID-19. Sequenced sample: blood. The CDR3 loop is CSASSGRGETQYF. For the CDR3, the DNA is TGCAGTGCTAGTAGCGGGAGAGGGGAGACCCAGTACTTC.